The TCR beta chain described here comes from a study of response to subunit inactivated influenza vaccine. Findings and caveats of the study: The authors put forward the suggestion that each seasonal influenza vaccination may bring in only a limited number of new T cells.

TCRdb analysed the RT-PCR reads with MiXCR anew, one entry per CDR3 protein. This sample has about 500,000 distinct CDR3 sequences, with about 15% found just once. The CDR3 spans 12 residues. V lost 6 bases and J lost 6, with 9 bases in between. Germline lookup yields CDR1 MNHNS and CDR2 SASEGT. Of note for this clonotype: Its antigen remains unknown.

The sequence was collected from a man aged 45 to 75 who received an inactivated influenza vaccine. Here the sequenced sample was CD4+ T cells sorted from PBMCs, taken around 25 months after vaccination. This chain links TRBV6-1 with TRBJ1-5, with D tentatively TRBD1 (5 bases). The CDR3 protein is CASRGTLQPQHF. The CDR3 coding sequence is TGTGCCAGCAGGGGGACGCTTCAGCCCCAGCATTTT.